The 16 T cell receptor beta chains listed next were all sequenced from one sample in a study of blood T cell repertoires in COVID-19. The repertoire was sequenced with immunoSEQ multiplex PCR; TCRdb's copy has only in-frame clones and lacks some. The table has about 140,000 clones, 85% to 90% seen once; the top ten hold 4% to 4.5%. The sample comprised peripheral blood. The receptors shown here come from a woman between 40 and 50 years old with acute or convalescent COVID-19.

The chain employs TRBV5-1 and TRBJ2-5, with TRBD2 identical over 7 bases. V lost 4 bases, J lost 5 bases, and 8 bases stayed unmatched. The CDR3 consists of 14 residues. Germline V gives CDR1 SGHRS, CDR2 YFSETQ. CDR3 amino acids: CASSARLAWETQYF. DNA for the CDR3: TGCGCCAGCAGCGCCAGACTAGCATGGGAGACCCAGTACTTC. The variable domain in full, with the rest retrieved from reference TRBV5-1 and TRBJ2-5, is KAGVTQTPRYLIKTRGQQVTLSCSPISGHRSVSWYQQTPGQGLQFLFEYFSETQRNKGNFPGRFSGRQFSNSRSEMNVSTLELGDSALYLCASSARLAWETQYFGPGTRLLVL.

In nucleotides, the CDR3 is TGTGCCTGGAGTATTCAGGGAAACTATGGCTACACCTTC. It yields the protein CAWSIQGNYGYTF. The chain joins TRBV30 to TRBJ1-2, with D maybe TRBD1 (5 bases). Deletions cut 2 bases from V and 2 bases from J, with 9 bases between. The CDR3 extends over 13 amino acids. Germline V gives CDR1 GTSNPN, CDR2 SVGIG (reference sequence).

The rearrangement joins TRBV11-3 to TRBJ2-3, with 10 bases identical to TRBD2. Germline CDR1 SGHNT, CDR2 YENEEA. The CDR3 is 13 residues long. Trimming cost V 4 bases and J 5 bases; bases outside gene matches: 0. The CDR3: CASSSSGRDTQYF. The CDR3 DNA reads TGTGCCAGCAGCTCTAGCGGGAGAGATACGCAGTATTTT.

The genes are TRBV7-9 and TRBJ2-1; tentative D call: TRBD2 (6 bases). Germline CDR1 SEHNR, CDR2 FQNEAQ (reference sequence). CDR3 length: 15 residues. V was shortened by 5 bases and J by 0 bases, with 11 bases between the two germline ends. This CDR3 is CASSPGRGSYNEQFF. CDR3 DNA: TGTGCCAGCAGCCCAGGGCGGGGCTCCTACAATGAGCAGTTCTTC.

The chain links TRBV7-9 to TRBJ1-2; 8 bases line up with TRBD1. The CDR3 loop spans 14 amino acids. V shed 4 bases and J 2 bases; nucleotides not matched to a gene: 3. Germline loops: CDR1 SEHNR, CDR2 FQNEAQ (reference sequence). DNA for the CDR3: TGTGCCAGCAGCTCTTCAGGGGGCAACTATGGCTACACCTTC. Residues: CASSSSGGNYGYTF.

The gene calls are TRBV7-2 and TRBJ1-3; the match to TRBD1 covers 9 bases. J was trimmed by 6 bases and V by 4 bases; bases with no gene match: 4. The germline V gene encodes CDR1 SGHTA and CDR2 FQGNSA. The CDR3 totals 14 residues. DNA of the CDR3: TGTGCCAGCAGCTCCGGACAGGGGTTAAACACCATATATTTT. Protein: CASSSGQGLNTIYF.

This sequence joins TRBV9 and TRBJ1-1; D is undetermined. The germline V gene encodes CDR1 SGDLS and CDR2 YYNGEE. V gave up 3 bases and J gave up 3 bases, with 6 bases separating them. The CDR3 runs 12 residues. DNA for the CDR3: TGTGCCAGCAGCGGACGGGACACTGAAGCTTTCTTT. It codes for CASSGRDTEAFF.

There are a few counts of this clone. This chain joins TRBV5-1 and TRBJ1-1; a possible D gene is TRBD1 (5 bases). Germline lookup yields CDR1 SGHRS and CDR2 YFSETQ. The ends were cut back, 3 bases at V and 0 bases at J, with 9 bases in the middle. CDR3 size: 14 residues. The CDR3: CASSSVGVNTEAFF. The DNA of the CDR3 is TGCGCCAGCAGCTCCGTAGGGGTGAACACTGAAGCTTTCTTT.

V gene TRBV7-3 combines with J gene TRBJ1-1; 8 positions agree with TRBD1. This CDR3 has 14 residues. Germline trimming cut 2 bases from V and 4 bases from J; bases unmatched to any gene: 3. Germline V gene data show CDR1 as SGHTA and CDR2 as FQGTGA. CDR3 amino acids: CASSLQGAGTEAFF. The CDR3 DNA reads TGTGCCAGCAGCTTACAGGGGGCTGGCACTGAAGCTTTCTTT.

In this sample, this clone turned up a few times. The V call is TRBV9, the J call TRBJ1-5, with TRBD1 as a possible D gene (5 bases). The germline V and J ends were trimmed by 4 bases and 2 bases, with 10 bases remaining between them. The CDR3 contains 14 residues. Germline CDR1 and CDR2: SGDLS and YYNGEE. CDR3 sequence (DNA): TGTGCCAGCAGCCTTTGGGGGGGCAATCAGCCCCAGCATTTT. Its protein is CASSLWGGNQPQHF.

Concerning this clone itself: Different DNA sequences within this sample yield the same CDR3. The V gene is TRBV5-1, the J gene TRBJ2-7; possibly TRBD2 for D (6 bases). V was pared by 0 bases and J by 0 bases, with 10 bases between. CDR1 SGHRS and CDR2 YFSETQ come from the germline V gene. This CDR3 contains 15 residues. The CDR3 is CASSLGGTASYEQYF. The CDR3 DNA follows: TGCGCCAGCAGCTTGGGCGGGACGGCCTCCTACGAGCAGTACTTC.

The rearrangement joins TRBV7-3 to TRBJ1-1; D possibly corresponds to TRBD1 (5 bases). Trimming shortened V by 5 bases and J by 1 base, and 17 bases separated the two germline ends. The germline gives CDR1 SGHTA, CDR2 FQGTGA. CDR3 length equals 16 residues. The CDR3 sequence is CASSPSGGASNTEAFF. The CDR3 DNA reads TGTGCCAGCAGCCCGAGCGGAGGGGCGTCGAACACTGAAGCTTTCTTT.

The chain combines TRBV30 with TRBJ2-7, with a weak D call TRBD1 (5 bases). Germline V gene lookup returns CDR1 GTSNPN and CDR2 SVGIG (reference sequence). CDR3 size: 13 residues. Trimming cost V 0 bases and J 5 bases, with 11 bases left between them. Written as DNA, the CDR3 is TGTGCCTGGAGTGTAGGGGCCCGCCACGAGCAGTACTTC. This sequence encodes CAWSVGARHEQYF.

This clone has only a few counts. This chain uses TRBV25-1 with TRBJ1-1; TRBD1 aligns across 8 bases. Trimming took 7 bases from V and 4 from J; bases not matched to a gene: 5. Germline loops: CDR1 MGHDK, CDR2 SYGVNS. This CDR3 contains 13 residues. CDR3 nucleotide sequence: TGTGCCAGCACCAATGACAGGGGCACTGAAGCTTTCTTT. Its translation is CASTNDRGTEAFF.

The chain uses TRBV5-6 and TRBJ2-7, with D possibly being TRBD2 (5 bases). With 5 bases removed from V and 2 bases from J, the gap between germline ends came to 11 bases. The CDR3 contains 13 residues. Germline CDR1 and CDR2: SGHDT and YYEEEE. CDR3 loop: CASRRASTYEQYF. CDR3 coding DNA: TGTGCCAGCAGGCGGGCCTCCACCTACGAGCAGTACTTC. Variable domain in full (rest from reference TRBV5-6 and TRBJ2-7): DAGVTQSPTHLIKTRGQQVTLRCSPKSGHDTVSWYQQALGQGPQFIFQYYEEEERQRGNFPDRFSGHQFPNYSSELNVNALLLGDSALYLCASRRASTYEQYFGPGTRLTVT.

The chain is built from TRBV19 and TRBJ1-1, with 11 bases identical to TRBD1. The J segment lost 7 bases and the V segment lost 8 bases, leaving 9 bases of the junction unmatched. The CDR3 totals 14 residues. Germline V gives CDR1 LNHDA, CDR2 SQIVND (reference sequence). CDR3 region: CASSQDRGLDEAFF. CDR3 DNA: TGTGCCAGTTCCCAGGACAGGGGGCTTGATGAAGCTTTCTTT.